Below, 5 T cell receptor beta chains from the same sample are listed, as sequenced in a study of T-cell memory formation after mild COVID-19. MiXCR, applied by TCRdb to the 5' RACE reads, yields one record per CDR3 protein. This table holds 470,000 or so distinct CDR3 sequences, over 15% found once. Sequenced material: PBMCs or a T cell subset sorted from them (not recorded which). All receptors come from an adult woman who had mild COVID-19 (a few samples of this study predate the infection). Cell type and time point are not known.

The table lists this clonotype with a few counts. J is TRBJ1-1 and V is TRBV12-3 or TRBV12-4; D might be TRBD1 (5 bases). This CDR3 is built from 14 residues. Trimming left V 6 bases short and J 0 bases short, with 11 bases between. CDR3 nucleotide sequence: TGTGCCAGCAGCCGGAGGGGTCTGAACACTGAAGCTTTCTTT. Amino acids: CASSRRGLNTEAFF.

This clonotype was detected only a few times. V is TRBV6-1 and J is TRBJ2-7, with D unclear. V shed 4 bases and J shed 0 bases, with 10 bases lying between them. Germline CDR1 and CDR2: MNHNS and SASEGT. The CDR3 length is 14 residues. This CDR3 reads CASSGRLSSYEQYF. The DNA of the CDR3 is TGTGCCAGCAGTGGCAGGTTAAGCTCCTACGAGCAGTACTTC.

This clonotype showed up just a few times. The CDR3 reads CASRPTQLLVEAFF. CDR3 DNA sequence: TGTGCCAGCAGACCAACACAGCTACTGGTTGAGGCTTTCTTT. This chain connects TRBV12-3 or TRBV12-4 to TRBJ1-1; no reliable D call. The CDR3 totals 14 residues. The V and J ends lost 6 bases and 11 bases respectively, with 22 bases between them.

The genes are TRBV9 and TRBJ2-7, with 7 bases lining up with TRBD2. V lost 10 bases to trimming and J lost 1 base; unmatched junction nucleotides: 8. The CDR3 runs to 13 residues. The germline gives CDR1 SGDLS, CDR2 YYNGEE. The CDR3 DNA sequence: TGTGCCCAGGGTCAGGGAGGGTCCTACGAGCAGTACTTC. Its protein is CAQGQGGSYEQYF.

The gene calls are TRBV4-1 and TRBJ2-7; 10 bases agree with TRBD2. The CDR3 has 16 residues. Per the germline V gene, CDR1 is MGHRA and CDR2 is YSYEKL. The ends lost 0 bases at V and 4 bases at J; junction bases unmatched: 6. The CDR3 is CASSQDIGTSAYEQYF. The CDR3 DNA follows: TGCGCCAGCAGCCAAGATATTGGGACTAGCGCTTACGAGCAGTACTTC.